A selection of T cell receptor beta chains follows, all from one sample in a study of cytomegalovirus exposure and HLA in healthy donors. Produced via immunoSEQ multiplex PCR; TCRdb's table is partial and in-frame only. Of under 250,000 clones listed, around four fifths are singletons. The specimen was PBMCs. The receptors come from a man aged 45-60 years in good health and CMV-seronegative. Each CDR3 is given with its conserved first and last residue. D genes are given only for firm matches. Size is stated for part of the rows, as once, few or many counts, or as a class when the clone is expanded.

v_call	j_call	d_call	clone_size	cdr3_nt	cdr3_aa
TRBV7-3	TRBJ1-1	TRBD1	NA	TGTGCCAGCGGGACAGGGCCGAACACTGAAGCTTTCTTT	CASGTGPNTEAFF
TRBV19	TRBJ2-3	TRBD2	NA	TGTGCCAGTAGTACTAGCGGGAGTTTCACAGATACGCAGTATTTT	CASSTSGSFTDTQYF
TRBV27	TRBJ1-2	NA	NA	TGTGCCAGCAGTCGGGGGGGAGGCTATGGCTACACCTTC	CASSRGGGYGYTF
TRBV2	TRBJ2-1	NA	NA	TGTGCCAGCAGTGGCTATTTTGAGGTCTACAATGAGCAGTTCTTC	CASSGYFEVYNEQFF
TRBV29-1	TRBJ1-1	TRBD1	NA	TGCAGGGTTGAGGGACAGGGGGCTTTCTCAGCTTTCTTT	CRVEGQGAFSAFF
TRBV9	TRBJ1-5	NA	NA	TGTGCCAGCAGCGTCGGAGATTATAGCAATCAGCCCCAGCATTTT	CASSVGDYSNQPQHF
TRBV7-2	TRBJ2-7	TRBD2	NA	TGTGCCAGCAGCTTAGCTATACTAGCGGGACTCTACGAGCAGTACTTC	CASSLAILAGLYEQYF
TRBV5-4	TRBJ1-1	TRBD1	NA	TGTGCCAGCAGCCCGGGACAGCTCATGAACACTGAAGCTTTCTTT	CASSPGQLMNTEAFF
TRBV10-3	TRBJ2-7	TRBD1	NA	TGTGCCATCAGGGGGGACAGGGGGTCCTACGAGCAGTACTTC	CAIRGDRGSYEQYF
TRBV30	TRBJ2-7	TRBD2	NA	TGTGCCTGGACCAGCGGGAGGAGGTCCTACGAGCAGTACTTC	CAWTSGRRSYEQYF
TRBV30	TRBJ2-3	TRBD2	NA	TGTGCCTGGAGTGTGGCGGGGGGCTCAGATACGCAGTATTTT	CAWSVAGGSDTQYF
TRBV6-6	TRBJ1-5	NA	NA	TGTGCCAGCAGTGGAGGGGTTCAGCCCCAGCATTTT	CASSGGVQPQHF
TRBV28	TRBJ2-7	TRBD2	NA	TGTGCCAGTACTAGCGGGAGTCTCCTCCACGAGCAGTACTTC	CASTSGSLLHEQYF
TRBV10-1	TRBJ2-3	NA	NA	TGCGCCAGCATCCATTTTTGTAGAGTCACAGATACGCAGTATTTT	CASIHFCRVTDTQYF
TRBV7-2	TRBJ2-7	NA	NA	TGTGCCAGCAGCTTAGGAGGTAGCGGCAACTACGAGCAGTACTTC	CASSLGGSGNYEQYF
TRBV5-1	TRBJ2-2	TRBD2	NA	TGCGCCAGCAGCTTGGGTGGGACTAGCGGGACGAACACCGGGGAGCTGTTTTTT	CASSLGGTSGTNTGELFF
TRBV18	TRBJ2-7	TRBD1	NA	TGTGCCAGCTCACCACCGGGACAGGCGGACTACGAGCAGTACTTC	CASSPPGQADYEQYF
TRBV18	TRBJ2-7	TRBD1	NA	TGTGCCAGCTCACGAAACCCGGGACAGGACGGCGAGCAGTACTTC	CASSRNPGQDGEQYF
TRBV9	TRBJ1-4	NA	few	TGTGCCAGCAGCGACAGGGATGGTGAAAAACTGTTTTTT	CASSDRDGEKLFF
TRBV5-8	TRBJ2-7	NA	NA	TGTGCCAGCAGCTTAATGACAGGCTTCTCCTACGAGCAGTACTTC	CASSLMTGFSYEQYF
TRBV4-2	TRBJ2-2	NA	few	TGTGCCAGCAGCCAATTGAGGGCTTCGAACACCGGGGAGCTGTTTTTT	CASSQLRASNTGELFF
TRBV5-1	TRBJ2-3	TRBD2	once	TGCGCCAGCAGCTATCAACTAGCGGCTAGCACAGATACGCAGTATTTT	CASSYQLAASTDTQYF
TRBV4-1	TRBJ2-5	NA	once	TGCGCCAGCAGCCAAGACCAGACAACCCAAGAGACCCAGTACTTC	CASSQDQTTQETQYF
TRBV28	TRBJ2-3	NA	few	TGTGCCAGCAGTCCCACCGGGAGTGCAGATACGCAGTATTTT	CASSPTGSADTQYF
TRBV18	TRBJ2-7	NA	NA	TGTGCCAGCTCACGGGGCGGGATCCCCTACGAGCAGTACTTC	CASSRGGIPYEQYF
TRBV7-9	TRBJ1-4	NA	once	TGTGCCAGCAGCTTGGGAGTCTCCGAAAAACTGTTTTTT	CASSLGVSEKLFF
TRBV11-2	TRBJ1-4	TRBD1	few	TGTGCCAGCAGCTGTCTCCCGGGACAGGGGTCTGCAACTAATGAAAAACTGTTTTTT	CASSCLPGQGSATNEKLFF
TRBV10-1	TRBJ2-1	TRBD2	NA	TGCGCCAGCAGTGCCTTTAGCGGGAGTAGTCAGGAGCAGTTCTTC	CASSAFSGSSQEQFF
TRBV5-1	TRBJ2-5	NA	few	TGCGCCAGCAGCTTGGGGTATCCGGGAGAGACCCAGTACTTC	CASSLGYPGETQYF
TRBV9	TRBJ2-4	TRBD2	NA	TGTGCCAGCAGCACTCTAGCGGGAGGGCAAAACATTCAGTACTTC	CASSTLAGGQNIQYF
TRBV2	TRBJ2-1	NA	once	TGTGCCAGCAATGTCGGGGGGCAGGGTGAGCAGTTCTTC	CASNVGGQGEQFF
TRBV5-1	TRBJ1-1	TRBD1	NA	TGCGCCAGCAGTAGACAGGGACTGAACACTGAAGCTTTCTTT	CASSRQGLNTEAFF
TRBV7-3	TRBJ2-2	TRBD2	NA	TGTGCCAGCAGCCCCGGGGGGGCGGGGGAGCTGTTTTTT	CASSPGGAGELFF
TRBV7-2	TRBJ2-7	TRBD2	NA	TGTGCCAGCAGTTTGGGACTAGCGGGCTACGAGCAGTACTTC	CASSLGLAGYEQYF